This record concerns one T cell receptor beta chain sequence. The antigen is unknown. A TCRbeta library incorporating unique molecular identifiers was prepared. TCRdb redid the calling of the PCR reads with MiXCR, one entry per CDR3 protein. Of some 830,000 distinct CDR3 sequences in the sample, roughly 15% were seen once. The entry originates in a study of T-cell reconstitution after alpha-beta-depleted transplantation in children. Study-wide points: Most T-cell counts and diversity one year after the transplant came from T cells that were newly produced. About two months after transplant, alpha-beta T cells reportedly came from several hundred expanded graft clones.

The CDR3 totals 12 residues. Here the sequenced sample was PBMCs, mostly from graft donor cells, taken 360 days after TCRalphabeta/CD19-depleted stem cell transplant. V and J are TRBV21-1 and TRBJ2-7; TRBD1 reflects the table's D call only, with no check against the DNA. TRBV21-1 is deemed a pseudogene. This TCR was sampled from a male patient between 5 and 17 years old who had a stem cell transplant for acute lymphoblastic leukemia, so the T cells may come from the graft donor. This CDR3 reads CACQPGGDEQYF. CDR3 coding DNA: TGTGCCTGCCAACCCGGGGGGGACGAGCAGTACTTC.